This paragraph reports one TCR beta chain. What it binds is not known. Trimming took off 6 bases at V and 4 bases at J, with 13 bases between the two ends. The CDR3 runs 14 residues. The germline V gene has CDR1 LNHDA and CDR2 SQIVND (reference sequence). This entry belongs to a study of T cell responses to AZD1222 COVID-19 vaccine. Second-dose groups at about 4 or about 12 weeks were pooled. Libraries were prepared by immunoSEQ multiplex PCR; TCRdb keeps only in-frame clonotypes and omits some of them. The sample yields 150,000 to 200,000 clones, 92% seen once. Points from the study as a whole: Once two AZD1222 doses were given, Spike-specific TCR breadth and depth went up.

The chain is built from TRBV19 and TRBJ1-5; a weak D match, TRBD1 (5 bases). The source is an adult who received the AZD1222 COVID-19 vaccine. This material consisted of peripheral blood, taken 28 days after the second AZD1222 dose. The CDR3 here is CASSSRGENQPQHF. The CDR3 DNA follows: TGTGCCAGTAGCTCCCGGGGGGAGAATCAGCCCCAGCATTTT. The full variable domain, its missing parts supplied by reference TRBV19 and TRBJ1-5, is DGGITQSPKYLFRKEGQNVTLSCEQNLNHDAMYWYRQDPGQGLRLIYYSQIVNDFQKGDIAEGYSVSREKKESFPLTVTSAQKNPTAFYLCASSSRGENQPQHFGDGTRLSIL.